The 19 T cell receptor beta chains listed next were all sequenced from one sample in a study of blood T cells in healthy people across ages. Using a J-beta primer mix together with a sample-barcoded 5' primer, a second PCR was run for about 6 to 12 cycles. Each CDR3 protein is one row after TCRdb ran MiXCR on the 5' RACE reads. The table has 780,000 or so distinct CDR3 sequences, about 55% seen once. Sequencing used blood. These receptors all stem from a man aged 80 or over in good health.

This clonotype was counted between two and nine times. J is TRBJ2-1 and V is TRBV12-3 or TRBV12-4; tentatively, D is TRBD1 or TRBD2 (6 bases each). The ends were cut back, 5 bases at V and 2 bases at J, with 13 bases in the middle. This CDR3 contains 15 residues. CDR3 in amino acids: CASSTGGTTYNEQFF. The CDR3 DNA reads TGTGCCAGCAGTACGGGCGGGACAACCTACAATGAGCAGTTCTTC.

This rearrangement joins TRBV7-8 to TRBJ2-7; TRBD2 agrees at 15 bases. Judging by the DNA end, TRBJ2-5 fits better; the J call may be wrong. The CDR3 consists of 17 residues. CDR1 SGHVS and CDR2 FQNEAQ come from the germline V gene. CDR3 region: CASSPGTSGGTLGTQYF. The DNA for the CDR3 is TGTGCCAGCAGCCCCGGGACTAGCGGGGGGACCCTGGGGACCCAGTACTTC.

The chain recombines TRBV10-3 with TRBJ1-2, with D possibly TRBD1 on 6 matching bases. V was clipped by 3 bases and J by 8 bases, with 16 bases between them. The CDR3 loop spans 14 amino acids. The germline V gene encodes CDR1 ENHRY and CDR2 SYGVKD. Written as DNA, the CDR3 is TGTGCCATCAGTGACCGAGGGACGGGGGGCGGCTACACCTTC. Its translation: CAISDRGTGGGYTF.

In this sample, this clonotype turned up a few times. The J gene is TRBJ2-7, the V gene TRBV29-1; TRBD2 matches 11 bases. CDR3 length equals 15 residues. Trimming at V came to 4 bases and at J to 4 bases, leaving 9 bases not matched to a gene. Germline values: CDR1 SQVTM, CDR2 ANQGSEA. The CDR3 here is CSVGLAGGLWYEQYF. CDR3 nucleotide sequence: TGCAGCGTTGGGCTAGCGGGAGGTTTATGGTACGAGCAGTACTTC.

V gene TRBV6-2 or TRBV6-3 combines with J gene TRBJ2-6, with unresolved D. CDR3 length: 15 amino acids. The V end lost 0 bases, the J end lost 4 bases, and 7 bases lay between the germline ends. The germline V gene encodes CDR1 MNHEY and CDR2 SVGEGT. The CDR3 spells CASSYSGFGANVLTF. CDR3 coding DNA: TGTGCCAGCAGTTACTCGGGGTTCGGGGCCAACGTCCTGACTTTC.

V gene TRBV3-1 combines with J gene TRBJ2-7; TRBD2 aligns across 13 bases. This CDR3 is built from 17 residues. CDR1 and CDR2 from the germline V gene are LGHDT and YNNKEL (reference sequence). With 1 base clipped from V and 2 bases from J, the junction kept 5 bases outside the gene matches. The CDR3 coding sequence is TGTGCCAGCAGCCAAGGGACTAGCGGGAGTCCCCCCTACGAGCAGTACTTC. Translating it yields CASSQGTSGSPPYEQYF.

V is TRBV30 and J is TRBJ2-1, with D possibly matching TRBD2 (6 bases). Germline-derived CDR1 and CDR2 are GTSNPN and SVGIG (reference sequence). The length of the CDR3 is 13 residues. With 5 bases removed from V and 6 bases from J, the gap between germline ends came to 14 bases. CDR3 sequence reads: CAWRLVLVNEQFF. The CDR3 nucleotides read TGTGCCTGGCGACTAGTTCTTGTCAATGAGCAGTTCTTC. The full variable domain, its missing parts supplied by reference TRBV30 and TRBJ2-1, is SQTIHQWPATLVQPVGSPLSLECTVEGTSNPNLYWYRQAAGRGLQLLFYSVGIGQISSEVPQNLSASRPQDRQFILSSKKLLLSDSGFYLCAWRLVLVNEQFFGPGTRLTVL.

This clonotype appeared a few times. The genes are TRBV7-9 and TRBJ2-1, with 7 bases identical to TRBD2. The CDR3 is 13 amino acids. The germline CDR1 and CDR2 sequences are SEHNR and FQNEAQ (reference sequence). J gave up 7 bases and V 5 bases, and 5 bases lay outside the gene matches. CDR3 sequence: CASSVVGGNEQFF. The CDR3 bases are TGTGCCAGCAGCGTAGTCGGGGGGAATGAGCAGTTCTTC. Drawing the rest from reference TRBV7-9 and TRBJ2-1, the complete variable domain is DTGVSQNPRHKITKRGQNVTFRCDPISEHNRLYWYRQTLGQGPEFLTYFQNEAQLEKSRLLSDRFSAERPKGSFSTLEIQRTEQGDSAMYLCASSVVGGNEQFFGPGTRLTVL.

This clonotype was counted only a few times. The CDR3, as DNA: TGTGCCAGCAGGACTAGTCTGGAGACCCAGTACTTC. Translation gives CASRTSLETQYF. The chain joins TRBV12-3 or TRBV12-4 to TRBJ2-5; possibly TRBD2 for D (6 bases). The V and J ends lost 6 bases and 5 bases respectively, with 10 bases between them. The CDR3 consists of 12 residues.

The sample holds a few counts of this clonotype. The chain employs TRBV12-3 or TRBV12-4 and TRBJ2-5; the match to TRBD1 covers 9 bases. After removal of 9 bases from V and 3 bases from J, the junction contained 17 bases not matched to a gene. The CDR3 contains 17 residues. For the CDR3, the DNA is TGTGCCAGTAGCCGGGGGTGGGGGACAGGGAGAAAAGAGACCCAGTACTTC. Its translation: CASSRGWGTGRKETQYF.

The CDR3: CSARDPARAGYGYTF. DNA of the CDR3: TGCAGTGCTAGAGATCCCGCGAGAGCGGGGTATGGCTACACCTTC. This rearrangement joins TRBV20-1 to TRBJ1-2; no clear D. V lost 0 bases to trimming and J lost 5 bases, with 16 bases between them. This CDR3 contains 15 residues. Germline V gene data show CDR1 as DFQATT and CDR2 as SNEGSKA (reference sequence).

As concerns this clonotype: A read error may be the cause here, since a much bigger clone is one base away. V usage is TRBV6-6 and J usage is TRBJ2-3, with 7 bases matching TRBD2. This CDR3 contains 17 residues. Germline assignment: CDR1 MNHNY and CDR2 SVGAGI (reference sequence). In DNA form, the CDR3 reads TGTGCCAGAAGTTACGGGGCTAGCGGTTATAGCACAGATACGCAGTATTTT. This gives the protein CARSYGASGYSTDTQYF.

The V call is TRBV19, the J call TRBJ1-2, with unresolved D. CDR3 length: 14 amino acids. Germline values: CDR1 LNHDA, CDR2 SQIVND (reference sequence). V was shortened by 3 bases and J by 3 bases, with 11 bases between the two germline ends. In DNA form, the CDR3 reads TGTGCCAGTAGTATCCTAGGACTAGACTATGGCTACACCTTC. Translated, it gives CASSILGLDYGYTF.

This clonotype was observed a few times. This sequence joins TRBV3-1 and TRBJ1-6; D is unclear. CDR3 length equals 22 residues. V lost 8 bases and J 0 bases, leaving 32 bases between the germline ends. Germline V gives CDR1 LGHDT, CDR2 YNNKEL (reference sequence). This CDR3 is CASPKQGLWESNMSSYNSPLHF. Here the CDR3 DNA reads TGTGCCAGCCCAAAACAAGGGCTTTGGGAAAGCAACATGAGCTCCTATAATTCACCCCTCCACTTT.

V usage is TRBV2 and J usage is TRBJ2-5, with D unresolved. Germline V gene lookup returns CDR1 SNHLY and CDR2 FYNNEI. V dropped 5 bases and J dropped 5 bases, with 12 bases sitting between them. The CDR3 has 13 amino acids. CDR3 sequence (DNA): TGTGCCAGCAGTCCGACTGAGTGGGAGACCCAGTACTTC. Translated: CASSPTEWETQYF.

Only a few counts were recorded for this clonotype. The chain employs TRBV12-3 or TRBV12-4 and TRBJ2-5; D may be TRBD2 (5 bases). The CDR3 sequence is 13 residues long. V gave up 6 bases and J gave up 5 bases, with 13 bases separating them. The CDR3 DNA is TGTGCCAGCAGCTATATGGGCGGGGAGACCCAGTACTTC. Protein sequence: CASSYMGGETQYF.

The genes are TRBV7-2 and TRBJ2-3; weak D call: TRBD2 (6 bases). The CDR3 is 16 residues long. Looked up from germline, CDR1 is SGHTA and CDR2 is FQGNSA. V gave up 5 bases and J gave up 14 bases, with 29 bases separating them. CDR3 residues: CASSLGGRRGARDAYF. The CDR3 DNA is TGTGCCAGCAGCCTGGGTGGGAGGCGTGGAGCCAGAGACGCGTATTTT.

V usage is TRBV20-1 and J usage is TRBJ2-5; D possibly corresponds to TRBD1 (5 bases). V was clipped by 1 base and J by 7 bases, with 22 bases between them. The length of the CDR3 is 16 residues. Looked up from germline, CDR1 is DFQATT and CDR2 is SNEGSKA (reference sequence). CDR3 sequence (DNA): TGCAGTGCTAGAGCCGACGTTTGGGGCCCCGCCGGGACCCAGTACTTC. Residues: CSARADVWGPAGTQYF.

This chain joins TRBV20-1 and TRBJ2-1; 13 bases map to TRBD2. After removal of 4 bases from V and 10 bases from J, the junction contained 10 bases not matched to a gene. The CDR3 runs to 15 residues. Germline loops: CDR1 DFQATT, CDR2 SNEGSKA (reference sequence). The CDR3 region has the DNA TGCAGTGCTACCACTAGCGGGAGGGTCTCCTACGAGCAGTTCTTC. It encodes CSATTSGRVSYEQFF.